Shown below are 14 T cell receptor beta chains from a single sample sequenced in a study of PD-L1 blockade in urothelial cancer. Profiling relied on immunoSEQ multiplex PCR, and the TCRdb table lists in-frame clones only, not all of them. Here the sample spans 45,000 to 60,000 clones, approximately 80% being singletons. Here the sequenced sample was PBMCs, taken around atezolizumab (anti-PD-L1) treatment. Source of these receptors: a man between 35 and 55 years old with urothelial cancer.

This chain links TRBV2 with TRBJ1-2, with D uncertain. This CDR3 has 13 residues. Germline loops: CDR1 SNHLY, CDR2 FYNNEI. V was trimmed by 7 bases and J by 1 base, leaving 10 bases between them. The CDR3 sequence is CASKSGFNYGYTF. CDR3 nucleotide sequence: TGTGCCAGCAAATCGGGGTTTAACTATGGCTACACCTTC. The full variable domain, its missing parts supplied by reference TRBV2 and TRBJ1-2, is EPEVTQTPSHQVTQMGQEVILRCVPISNHLYFYWYRQILGQKVEFLVSFYNNEISEKSEIFDDQFSVERPDGSNFTLKIRSTKLEDSAMYFCASKSGFNYGYTFGSGTRLTVV.

This clone appeared a single time. This chain links TRBV4-1 with TRBJ1-4; D gene unclear. This CDR3 is 18 amino acids long. V was trimmed by 4 bases and J by 3 bases, leaving 21 bases between them. CDR1 is MGHRA, CDR2 YSYEKL, per germline. This chain's CDR3 is CASSPRRGGKTSNEKLFF. CDR3 nucleotides: TGCGCCAGCAGCCCCCGTCGAGGAGGGAAAACGTCTAATGAAAAACTGTTTTTT.

This sequence joins TRBV27 and TRBJ2-5, with 13 bases identical to TRBD2. This CDR3 is 17 amino acids long. Germline CDR1 and CDR2: MNHEY and SMNVEV (reference sequence). Trimming removed 2 bases from V and 5 bases from J; junction bases left unmatched: 8. In nucleotides, the CDR3 is TGTGCCAGCAGTTTAGGGCCCAGGACTAGCGGGAGCGAGACCCAGTACTTC. Translating gives CASSLGPRTSGSETQYF.

This clone was observed a single time. V usage is TRBV7-2 and J usage is TRBJ2-7; 10 bases line up with TRBD1. CDR1 is SGHTA and CDR2 is FQGNSA in the germline V gene. V lost 5 bases and J lost 5; bases outside the gene matches: 9. The CDR3 extends over 15 amino acids. The CDR3 protein is CASSPRTGGIHEQYF. In DNA, the CDR3 is TGTGCCAGCAGCCCTCGGACAGGGGGGATCCACGAGCAGTACTTC.

The chain carries TRBV27 and TRBJ2-1; maybe TRBD2 (6 bases). Trimming stripped 4 bases from V and 4 bases from J, with 11 bases between. CDR1 and CDR2 (germline): MNHEY, SMNVEV (reference sequence). The CDR3 spans 14 residues. The DNA for the CDR3 is TGTGCCAGCAGTTACGGGAGTTCATACAATGAGCAGTTCTTC. Translating it yields CASSYGSSYNEQFF.

The V gene is TRBV19, the J gene TRBJ2-4, with 14 bases identical to TRBD2. V was clipped by 5 bases and J by 9 bases; unmatched bases: 6. From germline, CDR1 is LNHDA and CDR2 SQIVND (reference sequence). This CDR3 comprises 15 residues. The CDR3: CASSGGLAGGTIQYF. DNA for the CDR3: TGTGCCAGTAGTGGAGGACTAGCGGGAGGAACCATTCAGTACTTC. The variable domain in full, with the rest retrieved from reference TRBV19 and TRBJ2-4, is DGGITQSPKYLFRKEGQNVTLSCEQNLNHDAMYWYRQDPGQGLRLIYYSQIVNDFQKGDIAEGYSVSREKKESFPLTVTSAQKNPTAFYLCASSGGLAGGTIQYFGAGTRLSVL.

The CDR3 loop is CASRLSNTGELFF. The DNA of the CDR3 is TGTGCCAGCAGACTATCGAACACCGGGGAGCTGTTTTTT. The chain is built from TRBV27 and TRBJ2-2; D not certain. Germline CDR1 MNHEY, CDR2 SMNVEV (reference sequence). V dropped 6 bases and J dropped 0 bases, with 5 bases sitting between them. The CDR3 is made up of 13 amino acids.

The V and J genes are TRBV5-1 and TRBJ2-5; 12 bases match TRBD2. This CDR3 is built from 14 residues. Trimming removed 4 bases from V and 7 bases from J; junction bases left unmatched: 5. Per germline, CDR1 SGHRS and CDR2 YFSETQ. CDR3 in DNA: TGCGCCAGCAGCCTGACTAGCGGGAGTGTGACCCAGTACTTC. Translating it yields CASSLTSGSVTQYF.

V is TRBV27 and J is TRBJ2-7, with D tentatively TRBD1 (6 bases). V lost 0 bases and J 6 bases, leaving 6 bases between the germline ends. The CDR3 is 12 residues long. CDR1 and CDR2 from the germline V gene are MNHEY and SMNVEV (reference sequence). Here the CDR3 DNA reads TGTGCCAGCAGTTTATCAGGGGGCGAGCAGTACTTC. Its protein is CASSLSGGEQYF.

The chain couples TRBV15 to TRBJ2-3, with TRBD2 matching 12 bases. This CDR3 contains 18 residues. The germline CDR1 and CDR2 sequences are LNHNV and YYDKDF (reference sequence). Losses at the gene ends were 0 bases for V and 7 bases for J; bases not matched to a gene: 11. CDR3 sequence: CATSRDRLASGRAHTQYF. CDR3 sequence (DNA): TGTGCCACCAGCAGAGATAGGCTGGCTAGCGGGAGGGCACATACGCAGTATTTT.

The gene calls are TRBV4-3 and TRBJ1-2; TRBD1 agrees at 8 bases. V was clipped by 3 bases and J by 4 bases; unmatched bases: 7. The germline V gene encodes CDR1 LGHNA and CDR2 YSLEER. The CDR3 has 15 amino acids. This chain's CDR3 is CASSQAGGGVYGYTF. The CDR3 nucleotides are TGCGCCAGCAGCCAGGCAGGGGGCGGGGTCTATGGCTACACCTTC.

The V and J genes are TRBV9 and TRBJ2-1; no firm D call. The V end lost 3 bases, the J end lost 0 bases, and 10 bases lay between the germline ends. The CDR3 sequence is 15 residues long. CDR1 is SGDLS and CDR2 is YYNGEE in the germline V gene. The CDR3 sequence: CASSGKESSYNEQFF. CDR3 coding DNA: TGTGCCAGCAGCGGTAAGGAGAGCTCCTACAATGAGCAGTTCTTC.

V and J are TRBV14 and TRBJ1-1, with TRBD1 identical over 10 bases. The germline V gene has CDR1 SGHDN and CDR2 FVKESK. The V segment lost 1 base and the J segment 5 bases; nucleotides outside the gene matches: 13. The CDR3 totals 18 residues. In DNA, the CDR3 is TGTGCCAGCAGCCAAGGCTTAGGGATTGGACAGGGGGTGACTGAAGCTTTCTTT. This translates into CASSQGLGIGQGVTEAFF.

The chain uses TRBV11-2 and TRBJ2-5, with 8 bases that match TRBD1. J lost 4 bases, V lost 6 bases, and 13 bases had no gene match. Germline assignment: CDR1 SGHAT and CDR2 FQNNGV. The CDR3 consists of 16 residues. Here the CDR3 reads CASRPLDREVAETQYF. The CDR3 bases are TGTGCCAGCAGACCCCTGGACAGGGAAGTTGCAGAGACCCAGTACTTC.